This TCR beta chain originates from a study of shared clonotypes between healthy human individuals. Points from the study as a whole: It was expected that sequencing depth would affect clonotype sharing among donors. Rarefaction exposed incomplete sorted-subset sequencing despite large depth.

Germline CDR1 is SGHAT and CDR2 is FQNNGV. This CDR3 contains 12 residues. With 1 base removed from V and 3 bases from J, the gap between germline ends came to 4 bases. The repertoire was sequenced with immunoSEQ multiplex PCR; TCRdb's copy has only in-frame clones and lacks some. The data hold over 800,000 clones, with 92% observed a single time. It was CD45RO-negative cells, positively selected for CCR7, that made up naive CD8 cells, with terminally differentiated effector memory CD45RA+ cells excluded. This clone was counted once. Its antigen remains unknown. Other DNA sequences in the sample encode the same CDR3.

This chain uses TRBV11-2 with TRBJ2-7, with D hard to call. Sequencing was performed on naive CD8+ T cells sorted from blood. This clonotype was obtained from a man in his thirties or forties in good health. CDR3 region: CASSLGIYEQYF. CDR3 in DNA: TGTGCCAGCAGCTTAGGGATCTACGAGCAGTACTTC.